This T cell receptor (beta chain) originates from a study of T-cell memory formation after mild COVID-19. Study details: Largely donor-specific TCR clusters were found. Notes on the study in general: There was a balanced CD4/CD8 profile in clones contracting day 15 to 85, and later expanders leaned CD4+.

The sample holds many counts of this clonotype. Its antigen remains unknown. The 5'RACE method, run with constant-segment primers, produced TCR alpha and TCR beta cDNA libraries (carrying sample barcodes and UMIs). TCRdb used MiXCR to reprocess the 5' RACE reads, holding one entry per CDR3 protein. Counted here are about half a million distinct CDR3 sequences, 15% to 20% occurring once; the ten biggest clones make up roughly an eighth. With 4 bases clipped from V and 7 bases from J, the junction kept 13 bases outside the gene matches. The CDR3 runs 15 residues. The germline V gene has CDR1 SQVTM and CDR2 ANQGSEA.

What was sequenced was PBMCs or a T cell subset sorted from them (not recorded which). The chain joins TRBV29-1 to TRBJ2-7; 10 bases are a match to TRBD2. The origin of this receptor is an adult woman who had mild COVID-19 (a few samples of this study predate the infection). Cell type and time point are not known. As DNA, the CDR3 is TGCAGCGTTGCGGCACCTAGCGGGAGTTCGGGGGAGCAGTACTTC. Its translation: CSVAAPSGSSGEQYF.